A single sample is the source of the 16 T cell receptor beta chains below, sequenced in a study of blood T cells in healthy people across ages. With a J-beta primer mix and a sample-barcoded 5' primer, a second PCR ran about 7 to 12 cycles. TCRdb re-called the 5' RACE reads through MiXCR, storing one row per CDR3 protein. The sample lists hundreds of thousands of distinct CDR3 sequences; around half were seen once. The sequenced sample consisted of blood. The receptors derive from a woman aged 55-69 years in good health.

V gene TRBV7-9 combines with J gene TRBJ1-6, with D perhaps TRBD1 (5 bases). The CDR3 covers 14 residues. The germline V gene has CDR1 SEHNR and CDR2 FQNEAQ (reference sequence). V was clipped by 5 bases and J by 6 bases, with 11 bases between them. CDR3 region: CASSGRVPNSPLHF. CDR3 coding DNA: TGTGCCAGCAGCGGCAGGGTTCCTAATTCACCCCTCCACTTT.

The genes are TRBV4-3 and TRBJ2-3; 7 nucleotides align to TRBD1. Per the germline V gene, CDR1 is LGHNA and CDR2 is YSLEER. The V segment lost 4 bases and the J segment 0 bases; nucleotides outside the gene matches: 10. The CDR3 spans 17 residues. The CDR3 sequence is CASSPPPGGPSTDTQYF. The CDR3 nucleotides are TGCGCCAGCAGCCCCCCGCCAGGGGGACCTAGCACAGATACGCAGTATTTT.

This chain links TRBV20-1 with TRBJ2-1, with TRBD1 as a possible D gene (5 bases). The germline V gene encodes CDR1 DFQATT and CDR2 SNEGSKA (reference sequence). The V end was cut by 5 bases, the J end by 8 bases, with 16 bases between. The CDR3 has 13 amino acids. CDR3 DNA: TGCAGTGCTTATGGGCCCAGGGTCTATGAGCAGTTCTTC. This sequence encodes CSAYGPRVYEQFF.

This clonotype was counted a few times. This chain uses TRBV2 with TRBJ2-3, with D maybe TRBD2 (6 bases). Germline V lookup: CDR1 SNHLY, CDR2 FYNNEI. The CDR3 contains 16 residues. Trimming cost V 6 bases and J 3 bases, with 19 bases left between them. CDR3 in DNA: TGTGCCAGCAGCTCTAGAAGCCCCGGGGGTACAGATACGCAGTATTTT. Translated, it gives CASSSRSPGGTDTQYF.

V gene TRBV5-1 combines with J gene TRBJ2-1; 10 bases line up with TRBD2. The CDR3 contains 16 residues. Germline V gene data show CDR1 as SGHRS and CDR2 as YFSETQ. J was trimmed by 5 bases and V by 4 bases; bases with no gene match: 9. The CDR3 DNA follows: TGCGCCAGCAGCCTAATGGGGCTAGCGGGAGACAATGAGCAGTTCTTC. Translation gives CASSLMGLAGDNEQFF.

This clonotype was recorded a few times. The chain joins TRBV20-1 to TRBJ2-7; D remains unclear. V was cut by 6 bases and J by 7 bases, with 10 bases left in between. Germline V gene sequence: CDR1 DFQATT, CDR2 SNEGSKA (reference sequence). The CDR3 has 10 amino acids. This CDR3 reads CSAKLKEQYF. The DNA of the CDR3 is TGCAGTGCCAAGCTTAAGGAGCAGTACTTC.

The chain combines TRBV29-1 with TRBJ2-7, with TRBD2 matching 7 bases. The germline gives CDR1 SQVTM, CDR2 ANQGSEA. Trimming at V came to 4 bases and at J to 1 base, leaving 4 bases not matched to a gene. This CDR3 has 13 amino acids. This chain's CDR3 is CSVGEGHSYEQYF. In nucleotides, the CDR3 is TGCAGCGTTGGGGAGGGCCATTCCTACGAGCAGTACTTC.

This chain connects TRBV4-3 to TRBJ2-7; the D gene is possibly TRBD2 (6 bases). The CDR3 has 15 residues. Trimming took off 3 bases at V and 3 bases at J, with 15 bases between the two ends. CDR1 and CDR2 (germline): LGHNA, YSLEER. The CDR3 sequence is CASSQAWGEVYEQYF. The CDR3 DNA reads TGCGCCAGCAGCCAGGCGTGGGGGGAGGTCTACGAGCAGTACTTC.

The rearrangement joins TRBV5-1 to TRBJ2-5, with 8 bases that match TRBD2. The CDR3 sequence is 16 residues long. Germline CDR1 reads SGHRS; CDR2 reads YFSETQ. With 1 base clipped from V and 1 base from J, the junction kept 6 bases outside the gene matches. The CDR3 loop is CASSLQPAGAQETQYF. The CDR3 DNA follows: TGCGCCAGCAGCTTGCAACCAGCGGGGGCCCAAGAGACCCAGTACTTC.

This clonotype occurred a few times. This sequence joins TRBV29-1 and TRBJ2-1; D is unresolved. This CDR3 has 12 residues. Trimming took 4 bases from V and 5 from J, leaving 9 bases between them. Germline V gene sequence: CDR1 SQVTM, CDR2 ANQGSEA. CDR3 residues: CSVAPSNNEQFF. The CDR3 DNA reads TGCAGCGTTGCGCCATCTAACAATGAGCAGTTCTTC.

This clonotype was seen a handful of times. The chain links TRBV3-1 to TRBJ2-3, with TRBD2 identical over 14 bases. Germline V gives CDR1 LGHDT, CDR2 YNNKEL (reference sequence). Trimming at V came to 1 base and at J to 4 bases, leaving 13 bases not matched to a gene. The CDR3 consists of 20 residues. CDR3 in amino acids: CASSQVRGTSGSEFADTQYF. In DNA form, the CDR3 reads TGTGCCAGCAGCCAAGTAAGGGGGACTAGCGGGAGCGAGTTTGCAGATACGCAGTATTTT.

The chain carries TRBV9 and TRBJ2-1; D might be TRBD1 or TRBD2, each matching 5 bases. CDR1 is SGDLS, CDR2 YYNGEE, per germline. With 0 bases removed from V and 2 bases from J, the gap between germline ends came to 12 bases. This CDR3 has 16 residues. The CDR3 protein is CASSVGRGAPYNEQFF. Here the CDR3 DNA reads TGTGCCAGCAGCGTAGGTCGAGGGGCCCCCTACAATGAGCAGTTCTTC.

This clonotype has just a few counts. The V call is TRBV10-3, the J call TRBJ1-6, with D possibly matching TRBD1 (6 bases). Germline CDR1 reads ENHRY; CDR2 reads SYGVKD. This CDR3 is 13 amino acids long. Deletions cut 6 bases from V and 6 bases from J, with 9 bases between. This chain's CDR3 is CAIRGGGNSPLHF. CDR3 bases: TGTGCCATCAGGGGAGGGGGTAATTCACCCCTCCACTTT.

The CDR3 DNA reads as TGTGCCAGCAGCGGAGGGACAGAGAACACTGAAGCTTTCTTT. Translated, it gives CASSGGTENTEAFF. The chain uses TRBV7-3 and TRBJ1-1; TRBD1 matches 7 bases. Germline CDR1 SGHTA, CDR2 FQGTGA. The CDR3 has 14 amino acids. The junction had 4 bases not matched to a gene; V was cut back by 5 bases and J by 1 base.

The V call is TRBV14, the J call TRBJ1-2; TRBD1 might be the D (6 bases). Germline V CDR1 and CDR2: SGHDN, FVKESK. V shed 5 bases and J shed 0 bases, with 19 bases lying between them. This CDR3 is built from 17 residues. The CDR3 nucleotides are TGTGCCAGCAGCTCCCCGCAGGGGTTCTCCTCTAACTATGGCTACACCTTC. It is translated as CASSSPQGFSSNYGYTF.

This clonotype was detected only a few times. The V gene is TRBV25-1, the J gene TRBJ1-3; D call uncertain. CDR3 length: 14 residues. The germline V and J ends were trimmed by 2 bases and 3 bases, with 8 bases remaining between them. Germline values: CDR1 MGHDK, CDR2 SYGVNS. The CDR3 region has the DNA TGTGCCAGCAGTGAACCTGGGTTTGGAAACACCATATATTTT. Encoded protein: CASSEPGFGNTIYF.